This T cell receptor beta chain is from a study of T cell changes during pregnancy in multiple sclerosis. The CDR3 covers 14 residues. J lost 5 bases, V lost 4 bases, and 5 bases had no gene match. Germline lookup yields CDR1 MNHNS and CDR2 SASEGT. The repertoire was sequenced with immunoSEQ multiplex PCR; TCRdb's copy has only in-frame clones and lacks some. The sample has 100,000 or so clones; approximately 92% are singletons. Sequencing was performed on peripheral blood, taken in the second trimester of pregnancy. The chain links TRBV6-1 to TRBJ2-7, with 10 bases matching TRBD1. The clonotype originates from a female donor with multiple sclerosis, enrolled in a pregnancy study. DNA for the CDR3: TGTGCCAGCAGTGGCCGGGACAGGGGAAACGAGCAGTACTTC. Translation gives CASSGRDRGNEQYF.